Each of the 30 T cell receptor beta chains below was sequenced from the same sample in a study of blood T cell repertoires in COVID-19. Here immunoSEQ multiplex PCR was the method, and the copy in TCRdb shows in-frame clones only, minus some. The data hold about 200,000 clones, with about 88% observed a single time. Source material: peripheral blood. The receptor set was obtained from a middle-aged man with COVID-19, enrolled during active disease.

V usage is TRBV4-2 and J usage is TRBJ1-2; D is unresolved. CDR3 size: 13 residues. V was cut by 0 bases and J by 6 bases, with 8 bases left in between. The germline gives CDR1 LGHNA, CDR2 YNFKEQ. In DNA form, the CDR3 reads TGTGCCAGCAGCCAAGAAATAGAAGATGGCTACACCTTC. Protein product: CASSQEIEDGYTF.

The chain employs TRBV19 and TRBJ2-7; 11 bases match TRBD2. V shed 6 bases and J 6 bases; nucleotides not matched to a gene: 10. The CDR3 covers 15 residues. Germline V gives CDR1 LNHDA, CDR2 SQIVND (reference sequence). CDR3 sequence: CASRPSGGPRGEQYF. The CDR3 nucleotides read TGTGCCAGTAGACCTAGCGGGGGGCCTCGAGGCGAGCAGTACTTC.

The rearrangement joins TRBV6-4 to TRBJ2-1, with 10 bases matching TRBD2. CDR3 length: 16 residues. Germline lookup yields CDR1 MRHNA and CDR2 SNTAGT. The V and J ends lost 1 base and 0 bases, in that order; junction bases with no gene match: 0. CDR3 nucleotide sequence: TGTGCCAGCAGTGACTTAGCGGGAGGCTCCTACAATGAGCAGTTCTTC. Protein sequence: CASSDLAGGSYNEQFF.

This chain joins TRBV18 and TRBJ2-7; 7 bases map to TRBD2. CDR1 KGHSH and CDR2 LQKENI come from the germline V gene. The ends lost 0 bases at V and 7 bases at J; junction bases unmatched: 9. CDR3 length: 15 amino acids. The CDR3 bases are TGTGCCAGCTCACCACCGGGGAGGGGAAATCAAGAGCAGTACTTC. This encodes CASSPPGRGNQEQYF.

The genes are TRBV2 and TRBJ2-6; D call uncertain. The CDR3 is 16 residues long. The V gene lost 4 bases and the J gene lost 2 bases, with 12 bases spanning the gap. CDR1 and CDR2 from the germline V gene are SNHLY and FYNNEI. The CDR3 DNA sequence: TGTGCCAGCAGTGCGGAACAAGGAGCTGGGGCCAACGTCCTGACTTTC. This codes for CASSAEQGAGANVLTF. Together with reference TRBV2 and TRBJ2-6, the CDR3 gives the full variable domain: EPEVTQTPSHQVTQMGQEVILRCVPISNHLYFYWYRQILGQKVEFLVSFYNNEISEKSEIFDDQFSVERPDGSNFTLKIRSTKLEDSAMYFCASSAEQGAGANVLTFGAGSRLTVL.

V usage is TRBV7-8 and J usage is TRBJ2-1; 8 nucleotides line up with TRBD2. The germline CDR1 and CDR2 sequences are SGHVS and FQNEAQ. The V gene end was trimmed by 6 bases and the J gene end by 9 bases; junction bases not matched to a gene: 10. The CDR3 is 14 amino acids. CDR3 loop: CASRKAGARGEQFF. The CDR3 region has the DNA TGTGCCAGCAGGAAAGCGGGAGCCCGGGGTGAGCAGTTCTTC.

This clone was seen once. V gene TRBV7-9 combines with J gene TRBJ1-1; 8 positions agree with TRBD1. This CDR3 is 16 amino acids long. Trimming took 1 base from V and 1 from J; bases not matched to a gene: 5. Germline assignment: CDR1 SEHNR and CDR2 FQNEAQ (reference sequence). CDR3 DNA sequence: TGTGCCAGCAGCTTAGGAGGACAGGGTGGGAACACTGAAGCTTTCTTT. The encoded protein is CASSLGGQGGNTEAFF.

This rearrangement joins TRBV6-5 to TRBJ2-1, with 10 bases identical to TRBD2. There are 16 residues in the CDR3. From germline, CDR1 is MNHEY and CDR2 SVGAGI. J was trimmed by 1 base and V by 3 bases; bases with no gene match: 3. CDR3 protein: CASSYASGSSYNEQFF. For the CDR3, the DNA is TGTGCCAGCAGTTATGCTAGCGGGAGTTCCTACAATGAGCAGTTCTTC.

The chain joins TRBV4-1 to TRBJ1-1, with 8 bases lining up with TRBD1. CDR3 length: 14 amino acids. V lost 3 bases to trimming and J lost 5 bases; unmatched junction nucleotides: 5. Germline loops: CDR1 MGHRA, CDR2 YSYEKL. The CDR3 loop reads CASSQPDRGTEAFF. The CDR3 DNA follows: TGCGCCAGCAGCCAGCCCGACAGGGGAACTGAAGCTTTCTTT.

This chain links TRBV12-5 with TRBJ2-1; 10 bases match TRBD1. The CDR3 has 17 amino acids. From germline, CDR1 is LGHNT and CDR2 FRNRAP. Trimming took 1 base from V and 4 from J; bases not matched to a gene: 7. CDR3 nucleotides: TGTGCTAGTGGTTTGGGAACCGGGACAGGGGTATACAATGAGCAGTTCTTC. As protein: CASGLGTGTGVYNEQFF.

The rearrangement links TRBV5-6 to TRBJ1-1, with D unclear. CDR3 length: 12 residues. Germline assignment: CDR1 SGHDT and CDR2 YYEEEE. V lost 4 bases and J lost 6, with 10 bases in between. The CDR3 is CASSRLGAEAFF. The CDR3 bases are TGTGCCAGCAGCAGGCTCGGGGCTGAAGCTTTCTTT.

This clone was found once. V and J are TRBV9 and TRBJ2-1; 8 bases are a match to TRBD1. Germline V CDR1 and CDR2: SGDLS, YYNGEE. This CDR3 is built from 17 residues. J gave up 4 bases and V 3 bases, and 12 bases lay outside the gene matches. The CDR3 sequence is CASSETPGGAKYNEQFF. The CDR3 DNA sequence: TGTGCCAGCAGCGAGACGCCAGGGGGCGCCAAGTACAATGAGCAGTTCTTC. The full variable domain, with the rest looked up from reference TRBV9 and TRBJ2-1, is DSGVTQTPKHLITATGQRVTLRCSPRSGDLSVYWYQQSLDQGLQFLIQYYNGEERAKGNILERFSAQQFPDLHSELNLSSLELGDSALYFCASSETPGGAKYNEQFFGPGTRLTVL.

V gene TRBV5-6 combines with J gene TRBJ1-2; the D is unclear. Germline V CDR1 and CDR2: SGHDT, YYEEEE. With 0 bases removed from V and 7 bases from J, the gap between germline ends came to 10 bases. The CDR3 is made up of 13 amino acids. CDR3 bases: TGTGCCAGCAGCTTGGCACCTCCGCGTGGCTACACCTTC. It codes for CASSLAPPRGYTF.

The chain is built from TRBV7-2 and TRBJ2-7, with 10 bases matching TRBD2. The CDR3 is made up of 18 amino acids. Germline lookup yields CDR1 SGHTA and CDR2 FQGNSA. V lost 2 bases, J lost 0 bases, and 10 bases stayed unmatched. The CDR3 nucleotides read TGTGCCAGCAGCTTAACTACTGCCGGGACTAGCGCCTCCTACGAGCAGTACTTC. Translated, it gives CASSLTTAGTSASYEQYF.

Notes on this clone: The same CDR3 arises from other DNA sequences in this sample as well. The chain couples TRBV5-1 to TRBJ2-3; D remains ambiguous. Germline V CDR1 and CDR2: SGHRS, YFSETQ. The V and J ends lost 0 bases and 0 bases respectively, with 5 bases between them. The CDR3 spans 14 residues. CDR3 coding DNA: TGCGCCAGCAGCTTGGACAGTAGCACAGATACGCAGTATTTT. Residues: CASSLDSSTDTQYF.

The rearrangement uses TRBV10-3 and TRBJ1-2, with TRBD1 as a possible D gene (5 bases). Germline CDR1 ENHRY, CDR2 SYGVKD. There are 13 residues in the CDR3. Between the trimmed V and J ends, which lost 5 bases and 2 bases, there was a span of 9 bases. The CDR3 DNA reads as TGTGCCATCAGTTACGACAGCAACTATGGCTACACCTTC. This sequence encodes CAISYDSNYGYTF.

The rearrangement joins TRBV28 to TRBJ2-7, with 9 bases matching TRBD1. Germline trimming cut 6 bases from V and 3 bases from J; bases unmatched to any gene: 6. CDR1 is MDHEN and CDR2 is SYDVKM in the germline V gene. The CDR3 consists of 14 residues. This CDR3 reads CASSTDRGGYEQYF. CDR3 DNA sequence: TGTGCCAGCAGCACGGACAGGGGAGGCTACGAGCAGTACTTC.

This rearrangement joins TRBV20-1 to TRBJ2-5, with 12 bases aligning to TRBD2. Germline lookup yields CDR1 DFQATT and CDR2 SNEGSKA (reference sequence). The CDR3 is 14 amino acids. The V and J ends lost 3 bases and 5 bases, in that order; junction bases with no gene match: 4. CDR3 DNA sequence: TGCAGTGCTAGTCTAGCGGGGGGGCCGGAGACCCAGTACTTC. Protein: CSASLAGGPETQYF.

The rearrangement uses TRBV14 and TRBJ2-1, with D possibly TRBD2 on 6 matching bases. Trimming took off 2 bases at V and 4 bases at J, with 12 bases between the two ends. The CDR3 sequence is 15 residues long. In germline, CDR1 is SGHDN, CDR2 FVKESK. CDR3 nucleotide sequence: TGTGCCAGCAGCCAACTGGGGGGACTTTACAATGAGCAGTTCTTC. This gives the protein CASSQLGGLYNEQFF.

The chain uses TRBV12-5 and TRBJ2-1; a possible D gene is TRBD2 (6 bases). The germline gives CDR1 LGHNT, CDR2 FRNRAP. The V and J ends lost 2 bases and 3 bases respectively, with 17 bases between them. The CDR3 runs to 17 residues. The CDR3 protein is CASGLHSAWDFYNEQFF. The CDR3 nucleotides read TGTGCTAGTGGTTTGCATTCCGCCTGGGACTTCTACAATGAGCAGTTCTTC.

The CDR3 DNA reads as TGTGCCAGCAGCTTAGTTACAGGGGGGAAGACCCAGTACTTC. It codes for CASSLVTGGKTQYF. V is TRBV7-6 and J is TRBJ2-5, with 8 bases fitting TRBD1. Trimming removed 1 base from V and 6 bases from J; junction bases left unmatched: 4. This CDR3 region has 14 residues. CDR1 is SGHVS, CDR2 FNYEAQ, per germline.

The chain combines TRBV29-1 with TRBJ1-1; tentative D call: TRBD1 (6 bases). V lost 3 bases and J 11 bases, leaving 19 bases between the germline ends. In germline, CDR1 is SQVTM, CDR2 ANQGSEA. The CDR3 is 13 residues long. The CDR3 loop reads CSVDPTGKKTAFF. The DNA for the CDR3 is TGCAGCGTTGACCCCACAGGGAAGAAGACGGCTTTCTTT.

The rearrangement uses TRBV30 and TRBJ2-7, with 11 bases lining up with TRBD2. V lost 0 bases to trimming and J lost 6 bases; unmatched junction nucleotides: 4. The CDR3 runs 14 residues. CDR1 is GTSNPN and CDR2 is SVGIG in the germline V gene (reference sequence). The CDR3, as DNA: TGTGCCTGGAGTGTAAGTACTAGCGGGGGCGAGCAGTACTTC. Amino acid sequence: CAWSVSTSGGEQYF.

The CDR3: CASSQEFRGGSYEQYF. Here the CDR3 DNA reads TGCGCCAGCAGCCAAGAGTTCCGCGGGGGGTCCTACGAGCAGTACTTC. The rearrangement joins TRBV4-3 to TRBJ2-7, with 8 bases aligning to TRBD2. V was clipped by 0 bases and J by 1 base; unmatched bases: 5. The CDR3 runs 16 residues. Germline CDR1 LGHNA, CDR2 YSLEER.

The V call is TRBV19, the J call TRBJ2-1; perhaps TRBD2 as D (6 bases). CDR1 and CDR2 (germline): LNHDA, SQIVND (reference sequence). This CDR3 is built from 19 residues. Trimming removed 4 bases from V and 0 bases from J, with 22 bases in between. In nucleotides, the CDR3 is TGTGCCAGTAGTAGGGTCGGAGGCGGGAAGTATAGCTCCTACAATGAGCAGTTCTTC. Protein sequence: CASSRVGGGKYSSYNEQFF.

J is TRBJ1-5 and V is TRBV2; D is possibly TRBD1 (6 bases). V lost 6 bases, J lost 1 base, and 13 bases lay in between. Germline V gene lookup returns CDR1 SNHLY and CDR2 FYNNEI. This CDR3 region has 15 residues. CDR3 in amino acids: CASRADSRSNQPQHF. The DNA of the CDR3 is TGTGCCAGCAGGGCGGACAGTCGGAGCAATCAGCCCCAGCATTTT.

The chain has TRBV6-5 and TRBJ1-2; D possibly corresponds to TRBD1 (6 bases). The V gene's germline CDR1 is MNHEY and CDR2 SVGAGI. V shed 8 bases and J shed 4 bases, with 14 bases lying between them. The CDR3 length is 13 residues. CDR3 sequence reads: CASQKDRSYGYTF. Written as DNA, the CDR3 is TGTGCCAGCCAAAAAGACAGGTCCTATGGCTACACCTTC.

The chain joins TRBV2 to TRBJ2-3, with TRBD2 as a possible D gene (5 bases). The CDR3 runs to 15 residues. V lost 6 bases to trimming and J lost 5 bases, with 18 bases between them. CDR1 and CDR2 (germline): SNHLY, FYNNEI. CDR3 sequence (DNA): TGTGCCAGCAGAGGCCAGCATGCCCGGGGAGATACGCAGTATTTT. Its translation is CASRGQHARGDTQYF.

V gene TRBV28 combines with J gene TRBJ2-1, with 11 bases matching TRBD2. The CDR3 has 20 residues. The trim removed 1 base at V and 0 bases at J, leaving 11 bases unmatched. From germline, CDR1 is MDHEN and CDR2 SYDVKM. The CDR3 coding sequence is TGTGCCAGCAGTTTATTAGGCCGGAGACTAGCGGGGAGCTCCTACAATGAGCAGTTCTTC. Protein product: CASSLLGRRLAGSSYNEQFF.

The J gene is TRBJ1-3, the V gene TRBV2; D ambiguous. This CDR3 spans 15 amino acids. Trimming removed 10 bases at V and 2 bases at J, with 18 bases between. The V gene's germline CDR1 is SNHLY and CDR2 FYNNEI. CDR3 residues: CAKNSRRSPGNTIYF. The CDR3 DNA reads TGTGCCAAAAACTCGAGGAGGTCGCCTGGAAACACCATATATTTT.